These T cell receptor beta chains were read from a single sample in a study of response to subunit inactivated influenza vaccine. TCRdb re-derived calls from the RT-PCR reads in MiXCR, one entry per CDR3 protein. The repertoire holds about 650,000 distinct CDR3 sequences, with 13% to 15% as singletons. The specimen was PBMCs from blood, collected 14 days before vaccination. Receptors originate from a man between 45 and 60 years old who received an inactivated influenza vaccine. The CDR3 runs from the conserved cysteine through the conserved F or W. Fields, in order: D gene, clone size, V gene, J gene, CDR3 DNA, CDR3 protein. A D gene is named only where the DNA matches it firmly. A row's size may be missing; if present it is once, few, many or a size class.

>TRBD2|NA|TRBV2|TRBJ2-5
TGTGCCAGCACCGGGACTACAGAGACCCAGTACTTC
CASTGTTETQYF
>NA|few|TRBV12-3/TRBV12-4|TRBJ2-3
TGTGCCAGCAGCCCTGGGACTTTTGGCCACACAGATACGCAGTATTTT
CASSPGTFGHTDTQYF
>NA|many|TRBV7-2|TRBJ1-5
TGTGCCAGCAGCTTAAGGTCAGGGATTAGCAATCAGCCCCAGCATTTT
CASSLRSGISNQPQHF
>NA|many|TRBV20-1|TRBJ2-7
TGCAGTGCTAGAGATAGGGAATACGAGCAGTACTTC
CSARDREYEQYF
>TRBD1|NA|TRBV6-1|TRBJ2-1
TGTGCCAGCAGTGAAGGGACAGGGTCATACAATGAGCAGTTCTTC
CASSEGTGSYNEQFF
>TRBD2|few|TRBV7-2|TRBJ2-7
TGTGCCAGCAGCTTAGGTGGAGCGGGAGGAGGCGAGCAGTACTTC
CASSLGGAGGGEQYF
>NA|few|TRBV12-3/TRBV12-4|TRBJ1-1
TGTGCCAGCTCCACAACTCAAGGACAGATAGCTTTCTTT
CASSTTQGQIAFF
>NA|NA|TRBV20-1|TRBJ1-5
TGCAGTGCCTCGCGCCGACAGAACAATCAGCCCCAGCATTTT
CSASRRQNNQPQHF
>NA|NA|TRBV20-1|TRBJ2-3
TGCAGTGCTAGGGACTCCGGGGGCACAGATACGCAGTATTTT
CSARDSGGTDTQYF
>TRBD2|NA|TRBV7-9|TRBJ2-1
TGTGCCAGCAGGGGTCCGAGCGGGAGACTCAACAATGAGCAGTTCTTC
CASRGPSGRLNNEQFF
>NA|NA|TRBV12-3/TRBV12-4|TRBJ2-2
TGTGCCAGCAGCCCCAACTGGGAGCTGTTTTTT
CASSPNWELFF
>NA|NA|TRBV28|TRBJ1-5
TGTGCCAGCAGTTTTTCGGCAGGTAGCAATCAGCCCCAGCATTTT
CASSFSAGSNQPQHF
>TRBD2|NA|TRBV2|TRBJ2-1
TGTGCCAGTAAAACGGGAGGGAGCTCCTACAATGAGCAGTTCTTC
CASKTGGSSYNEQFF
>NA|few|TRBV20-1|TRBJ1-1
TGCAGTGCTAGAGAAACAGGGAGACCCAAAGCTTTCTTT
CSARETGRPKAFF
>TRBD2|many|TRBV6-2/TRBV6-3|TRBJ2-5
TGTGCCAGCAGTCAAACTAGCGGGAGGGCCCAAGAGACCCAGTACTTC
CASSQTSGRAQETQYF
>TRBD1|NA|TRBV11-2|TRBJ2-7
TGTGCCAGCAGCTTAGTGGGTTTTGGGACAGGGAGTTCCTACGAGCAGTACTTC
CASSLVGFGTGSSYEQYF
>NA|many|TRBV7-9|TRBJ1-3
TGTGCCAGCAGCCCCGGGTGGGAGACTGGAAACACCATATATTTT
CASSPGWETGNTIYF
>TRBD1|few|TRBV5-1|TRBJ2-3
TGCGCCAGCAGCTCGGGGACAGGGGGCTACTGGGCAGATACGCAGTATTTT
CASSSGTGGYWADTQYF
>NA|few|TRBV5-1|TRBJ2-1
TGCGCCAGCAGCTTGGCGGGGGAGACCGAGCAGTTCTTC
CASSLAGETEQFF
>NA|many|TRBV9|TRBJ2-1
TGTGCCAGCAGCGTAGAGCCTTACAATGAGCAGTTCTTC
CASSVEPYNEQFF
>NA|few|TRBV20-1|TRBJ1-4
TGCAGTGCCGCGGAGCGGGGTAATAATGAAAAACTGTTTTTT
CSAAERGNNEKLFF
>TRBD2|NA|TRBV5-4|TRBJ2-5
TGTGCCAGCAGCTCGACTCGGGGAAGCGGGGGATCTCAAGAGACCCAGTACTTC
CASSSTRGSGGSQETQYF
>NA|NA|TRBV6-1|TRBJ1-1
TGTGCCAGCAGGCTAAGACCGGAGATGAACACTGAAGCTTTCTTT
CASRLRPEMNTEAFF
>TRBD1|once|TRBV14|TRBJ2-7
TGTGCCAGCAGCCCCCAATGGACAGGGAAGACCGAGCATTACTTC
CASSPQWTGKTEHYF
>TRBD2|few|TRBV4-2|TRBJ2-3
TGTGCCAGCAGCCAAGCCGGAGCGGGGAGCACAGATACGCAGTATTTT
CASSQAGAGSTDTQYF
>TRBD1|few|TRBV14|TRBJ2-7
TGTGCCAGCAGGGCTCAGCAGGGGGCGTCGATCGAGCAGTACTTC
CASRAQQGASIEQYF
>NA|many|TRBV7-9|TRBJ1-4
TGTGCCAGCAGCTCAGTCGGGAAACTGTTTTTT
CASSSVGKLFF
>NA|many|TRBV28|TRBJ1-6
TGTGCCAGCAGCGTAGGCAGGGGTAATTCACCCCTCCACTTT
CASSVGRGNSPLHF
>NA|NA|TRBV5-1|TRBJ2-5
TGTGCCAGCAGCAAAGGCCAGGGCCAAGAGACCCAGTACTTC
CASSKGQGQETQYF
>NA|NA|TRBV29-1|TRBJ1-3
TGCAGCGTTGCGTACAGGACGCTCTCTGGAAACACCATATATTTT
CSVAYRTLSGNTIYF
>NA|few|TRBV28|TRBJ2-7
TGTGCCAGCAGTTTACGAAACGGTGGCACCTACGAGCAGTACTTC
CASSLRNGGTYEQYF